This T cell receptor (beta chain) came from a study of siplizumab effects on memory and regulatory T cells. Germline lookup yields CDR1 LGHNT and CDR2 FRNRAP. V lost 1 base to trimming and J lost 5 bases, with 6 bases between them. This CDR3 has 13 amino acids. The data were produced by immunoSEQ multiplex PCR, yet TCRdb's version contains in-frame clones alone and is incomplete. The table shows more than 85,000 clones, with about 92% occurring only once. This chain links TRBV12-5 with TRBJ1-5, with D possibly being TRBD1 (5 bases). The specimen sequenced was CD4+ T cells sorted from blood. The sequence was obtained from a human donor in good health. CDR3 residues: CASGLATDQPQHF. CDR3 nucleotide sequence: TGTGCTAGTGGTTTGGCGACAGATCAGCCCCAGCATTTT.